These 22 T cell receptor beta chains were all obtained from the same sample, sequenced in a study of CD8+CD57+ T cells in acquired aplastic anemia. TCR beta VDJ and CDR3 profiling used genomic DNA as template. TCRdb processed the reads anew with MiXCR; each CDR3 protein has one entry. The sample comprises 65,000 to 85,000 distinct CDR3 sequences, approximately 54% of which are singletons, and about 8% rests with the top ten. The sequenced material came from sorted CD4+, CD8+, or CD8+CD57+ T cells (not recorded which) from PBMCs. Receptors originate from a human donor in good health, serving as a control.

Comments on this clonotype: With a much larger clone just one base away, this may be a read error. The chain links TRBV27 to TRBJ1-5; D is uncertain. Germline V lookup: CDR1 MNHEY, CDR2 SMNVEV (reference sequence). This CDR3 comprises 14 residues. The CDR3 DNA follows: TGTGCCAGCAGTTTACTGGGTAACAATCGGCCCCAGCATTTT. Translated: CASSLLGNNRPQHF.

As regards this clonotype: A much larger clone is a single base away; this may be a read error. This chain connects TRBV10-3 to TRBJ1-6, with D tentatively TRBD1 (6 bases). Germline values: CDR1 ENHRY, CDR2 SYGVKD. This CDR3 region has 17 residues. The V end lost 10 bases, the J end lost 5 bases, and 24 bases lay between the germline ends. For the CDR3, the DNA is TGTGCCAGCAGGACACAGGGCGGGAGCCCCCATAATTCACCCCTCCACTTT. Translated: CASRTQGGSPHNSPLHF.

This clonotype was counted ten times or more. The V gene is TRBV5-1, the J gene TRBJ1-1; the D is unclear. Trimming stripped 7 bases from V and 1 base from J, with 14 bases between. CDR3 length: 14 amino acids. In germline, CDR1 is SGHRS, CDR2 YFSETQ. CDR3 sequence reads: CASEKESSNTEAFF. For the CDR3, the DNA is TGCGCCAGCGAGAAAGAGAGTTCGAACACTGAAGCTTTCTTT. Together with reference TRBV5-1 and TRBJ1-1, the CDR3 gives the full variable domain: KAGVTQTPRYLIKTRGQQVTLSCSPISGHRSVSWYQQTPGQGLQFLFEYFSETQRNKGNFPGRFSGRQFSNSRSEMNVSTLELGDSALYLCASEKESSNTEAFFGQGTRLTVV.

The chain uses TRBV5-1 and TRBJ2-7; D perhaps matches TRBD1 (5 bases). Germline CDR1 is SGHRS and CDR2 is YFSETQ. The CDR3 spans 14 residues. Trimming shortened V by 0 bases and J by 5 bases, and 12 bases separated the two germline ends. As DNA, the CDR3 is TGCGCCAGCAGCTTGGAGGGTAGGGGCCACGAGCAGTACTTC. Translating it yields CASSLEGRGHEQYF.

This clonotype has at least ten counts. This chain uses TRBV12-3 or TRBV12-4 with TRBJ2-7; tentatively, D is TRBD1 (5 bases). Trimming took 3 bases from V and 4 from J, leaving 16 bases between them. The CDR3 consists of 15 residues. In nucleotides, the CDR3 is TGTGCCAGCAGTTTTTACTTCGGCAGGGTATACGAGCAGTACTTC. Amino acid sequence: CASSFYFGRVYEQYF.

This clonotype was seen ten or more times. The rearrangement uses TRBV20-1 and TRBJ2-2; 8 bases map to TRBD2. Losses at the gene ends were 0 bases for V and 1 base for J; bases not matched to a gene: 10. Germline CDR1 reads DFQATT; CDR2 reads SNEGSKA (reference sequence). The CDR3 extends over 18 amino acids. CDR3 nucleotide sequence: TGCAGTGCTAGAGATCTCACGGGAGCGGGGGAGAACACCGGGGAGCTGTTTTTT. This translates into CSARDLTGAGENTGELFF.

This clonotype was picked up one time. The chain uses TRBV29-1 and TRBJ1-4, with 9 positions matching TRBD1. CDR3 size: 12 residues. The J segment lost 7 bases and the V segment lost 4 bases, leaving 1 base of the junction unmatched. From germline, CDR1 is SQVTM and CDR2 ANQGSEA. Here the CDR3 reads CSVATGGEKLFF. For the CDR3, the DNA is TGCAGCGTTGCGACAGGGGGTGAAAAACTGTTTTTT. Full variable domain (outside the CDR3, taken from reference TRBV29-1 and TRBJ1-4): SAVISQKPSRDICQRGTSLTIQCQVDSQVTMMFWYRQQPGQSLTLIATANQGSEATYESGFVIDKFPISRPNLTFSTLTVSNMSPEDSSIYLCSVATGGEKLFFGSGTQLSVL.

This clonotype came up many times. The V gene is TRBV2, the J gene TRBJ2-1; TRBD1 agrees at 9 bases. The V segment lost 6 bases and the J segment 8 bases; nucleotides outside the gene matches: 11. Germline lookup yields CDR1 SNHLY and CDR2 FYNNEI. This CDR3 spans 15 amino acids. CDR3 loop: CASSSPGQGLHEQFF. CDR3 DNA: TGTGCCAGCAGCTCTCCGGGACAGGGCCTTCATGAGCAGTTCTTC. The whole variable domain, filled in from reference TRBV2 and TRBJ2-1, reads EPEVTQTPSHQVTQMGQEVILRCVPISNHLYFYWYRQILGQKVEFLVSFYNNEISEKSEIFDDQFSVERPDGSNFTLKIRSTKLEDSAMYFCASSSPGQGLHEQFFGPGTRLTVL.

The table lists this clonotype with a few counts. The CDR3, as DNA: TGCAGCGTTGAGGGTGTTGGGGTACAAGAGACCCAGTACTTC. This gives the protein CSVEGVGVQETQYF. The V and J genes are TRBV29-1 and TRBJ2-5; D not resolved. CDR3 size: 14 residues. Germline V gene sequence: CDR1 SQVTM, CDR2 ANQGSEA. V dropped 3 bases and J dropped 2 bases, with 13 bases sitting between them. Complete variable domain (other parts from reference TRBV29-1 and TRBJ2-5): SAVISQKPSRDICQRGTSLTIQCQVDSQVTMMFWYRQQPGQSLTLIATANQGSEATYESGFVIDKFPISRPNLTFSTLTVSNMSPEDSSIYLCSVEGVGVQETQYFGPGTRLLVL.

This clonotype was counted many times. The V call is TRBV12-3 or TRBV12-4, the J call TRBJ2-2; D gene uncertain. Trimming took off 3 bases at V and 0 bases at J, with 5 bases between the two ends. This CDR3 is built from 14 residues. DNA of the CDR3: TGTGCCAGCAGTTTCAGCGCGAACACCGGGGAGCTGTTTTTT. It translates to CASSFSANTGELFF.

The genes are TRBV12-3 or TRBV12-4 and TRBJ2-7, with no clear D. The CDR3 is 14 residues long. V gave up 4 bases and J gave up 4 bases, with 14 bases separating them. CDR3 in DNA: TGTGCCAGCAGTTCGCGGTTAGCTGAATACGAGCAGTACTTC. It yields the protein CASSSRLAEYEQYF.

The CDR3 DNA is TGTGCCACCAGCAGAGATGGGGCGGTGAGGGGCCGCGGTACTGAAGCTTTCTTT. Protein: CATSRDGAVRGRGTEAFF. V is TRBV15 and J is TRBJ1-1; tentative D call: TRBD1 (5 bases). This CDR3 region has 18 residues. The V end lost 0 bases, the J end lost 5 bases, and 22 bases lay between the germline ends. Per germline, CDR1 LNHNV and CDR2 YYDKDF (reference sequence).

The V and J genes are TRBV20-1 and TRBJ1-6; TRBD1 matches 9 bases. J was trimmed by 10 bases and V by 6 bases; bases with no gene match: 10. Germline V gene lookup returns CDR1 DFQATT and CDR2 SNEGSKA (reference sequence). CDR3 size: 14 residues. The DNA of the CDR3 is TGCAGTGCCCGGGGACAGGGCAGCGACTCACCCCTCCACTTT. Its translation: CSARGQGSDSPLHF.

This clonotype was counted many times. The J gene is TRBJ1-1, the V gene TRBV5-1; D might be TRBD1 (6 bases). The CDR3 is 15 residues long. Trimming took off 0 bases at V and 4 bases at J, with 13 bases between the two ends. Germline CDR1 and CDR2: SGHRS and YFSETQ. The CDR3 DNA is TGCGCCAGCAGCTTGGTGTACAGGGTTGCCACTGAAGCTTTCTTT. Translated: CASSLVYRVATEAFF.

Regarding this clonotype: This may stem from a read error, because a much larger clone lies one nucleotide away. V and J are TRBV5-4 and TRBJ2-5, with 7 bases lining up with TRBD2. Germline-derived CDR1 and CDR2 are SGHNT and YYREEE (reference sequence). With V trimmed by 4 bases and J by 1 base, 7 bases remained unmatched. The CDR3 totals 15 residues. This CDR3 is CASSRGASGQETQYF. The CDR3 DNA sequence: TGTGCCAGCAGCCGAGGGGCTAGCGGCCAAGAGACCCAGTACTTC.

This clonotype was counted ten times or more. V gene TRBV20-1 combines with J gene TRBJ2-7; either TRBD1 or TRBD2 may fit D (7 bases each). Looked up from germline, CDR1 is DFQATT and CDR2 is SNEGSKA (reference sequence). V gave up 2 bases and J gave up 3 bases, with 20 bases separating them. The CDR3 consists of 16 residues. DNA of the CDR3: TGCAGTGCTAGAAATGACAGGGACTACTTTCTCTACGAGCAGTACTTC. Residues: CSARNDRDYFLYEQYF.

In this sample, this clonotype turned up many times. The gene calls are TRBV2 and TRBJ1-1; 9 nucleotides agree with TRBD1. The CDR3 is made up of 13 amino acids. With V trimmed by 6 bases and J by 3 bases, 2 bases remained unmatched. Germline lookup yields CDR1 SNHLY and CDR2 FYNNEI. The CDR3 sequence: CASRGQGYTEAFF. CDR3 nucleotide sequence: TGTGCCAGCAGGGGACAGGGATACACTGAAGCTTTCTTT.

J is TRBJ1-6 and V is TRBV20-1; D not certain. The CDR3 runs 14 residues. Per germline, CDR1 DFQATT and CDR2 SNEGSKA (reference sequence). Between the trimmed V and J ends, which lost 3 bases and 10 bases, there was a span of 16 bases. CDR3 residues: CSARESDWGSPLHF. The CDR3, as DNA: TGCAGTGCTAGGGAAAGCGACTGGGGATCACCCCTCCACTTT.

This chain connects TRBV25-1 to TRBJ2-7, with 8 bases aligning to TRBD1. Germline V lookup: CDR1 MGHDK, CDR2 SYGVNS. CDR3 length equals 14 residues. V trimming: 6 bases; J trimming: 4 bases; junction bases outside the gene matches: 8. The CDR3 DNA follows: TGTGCCAGCAGGTCGACAGGGGAAGGTTACGAGCAGTACTTC. Protein product: CASRSTGEGYEQYF.

The V gene is TRBV7-2, the J gene TRBJ1-6; D is unresolved. There are 15 residues in the CDR3. V lost 3 bases, J lost 0 bases, and 6 bases lay in between. CDR1 is SGHTA, CDR2 FQGNSA, per germline. CDR3 sequence: CASSFRPSYNSPLHF. For the CDR3, the DNA is TGTGCCAGCAGCTTCCGGCCCTCCTATAATTCACCCCTCCACTTT.

This clonotype has just a few counts. The chain is built from TRBV19 and TRBJ2-7, with 9 nucleotides matching TRBD1. The length of the CDR3 is 13 residues. Germline-derived CDR1 and CDR2 are LNHDA and SQIVND (reference sequence). The V segment lost 4 bases and the J segment 6 bases; nucleotides outside the gene matches: 4. CDR3 DNA: TGTGCCAGTAGTACGGACAGGGGAGCCGAGCAGTACTTC. Residues: CASSTDRGAEQYF.

The chain employs TRBV29-1 and TRBJ1-2, with D tentatively TRBD1 (6 bases). CDR3 length: 13 residues. V was clipped by 4 bases and J by 8 bases, with 17 bases between them. Germline V gene lookup returns CDR1 SQVTM and CDR2 ANQGSEA. The CDR3 DNA is TGCAGCGTTGTTCAGGGGCTTGGTATCGGCTACACCTTC. Protein product: CSVVQGLGIGYTF.